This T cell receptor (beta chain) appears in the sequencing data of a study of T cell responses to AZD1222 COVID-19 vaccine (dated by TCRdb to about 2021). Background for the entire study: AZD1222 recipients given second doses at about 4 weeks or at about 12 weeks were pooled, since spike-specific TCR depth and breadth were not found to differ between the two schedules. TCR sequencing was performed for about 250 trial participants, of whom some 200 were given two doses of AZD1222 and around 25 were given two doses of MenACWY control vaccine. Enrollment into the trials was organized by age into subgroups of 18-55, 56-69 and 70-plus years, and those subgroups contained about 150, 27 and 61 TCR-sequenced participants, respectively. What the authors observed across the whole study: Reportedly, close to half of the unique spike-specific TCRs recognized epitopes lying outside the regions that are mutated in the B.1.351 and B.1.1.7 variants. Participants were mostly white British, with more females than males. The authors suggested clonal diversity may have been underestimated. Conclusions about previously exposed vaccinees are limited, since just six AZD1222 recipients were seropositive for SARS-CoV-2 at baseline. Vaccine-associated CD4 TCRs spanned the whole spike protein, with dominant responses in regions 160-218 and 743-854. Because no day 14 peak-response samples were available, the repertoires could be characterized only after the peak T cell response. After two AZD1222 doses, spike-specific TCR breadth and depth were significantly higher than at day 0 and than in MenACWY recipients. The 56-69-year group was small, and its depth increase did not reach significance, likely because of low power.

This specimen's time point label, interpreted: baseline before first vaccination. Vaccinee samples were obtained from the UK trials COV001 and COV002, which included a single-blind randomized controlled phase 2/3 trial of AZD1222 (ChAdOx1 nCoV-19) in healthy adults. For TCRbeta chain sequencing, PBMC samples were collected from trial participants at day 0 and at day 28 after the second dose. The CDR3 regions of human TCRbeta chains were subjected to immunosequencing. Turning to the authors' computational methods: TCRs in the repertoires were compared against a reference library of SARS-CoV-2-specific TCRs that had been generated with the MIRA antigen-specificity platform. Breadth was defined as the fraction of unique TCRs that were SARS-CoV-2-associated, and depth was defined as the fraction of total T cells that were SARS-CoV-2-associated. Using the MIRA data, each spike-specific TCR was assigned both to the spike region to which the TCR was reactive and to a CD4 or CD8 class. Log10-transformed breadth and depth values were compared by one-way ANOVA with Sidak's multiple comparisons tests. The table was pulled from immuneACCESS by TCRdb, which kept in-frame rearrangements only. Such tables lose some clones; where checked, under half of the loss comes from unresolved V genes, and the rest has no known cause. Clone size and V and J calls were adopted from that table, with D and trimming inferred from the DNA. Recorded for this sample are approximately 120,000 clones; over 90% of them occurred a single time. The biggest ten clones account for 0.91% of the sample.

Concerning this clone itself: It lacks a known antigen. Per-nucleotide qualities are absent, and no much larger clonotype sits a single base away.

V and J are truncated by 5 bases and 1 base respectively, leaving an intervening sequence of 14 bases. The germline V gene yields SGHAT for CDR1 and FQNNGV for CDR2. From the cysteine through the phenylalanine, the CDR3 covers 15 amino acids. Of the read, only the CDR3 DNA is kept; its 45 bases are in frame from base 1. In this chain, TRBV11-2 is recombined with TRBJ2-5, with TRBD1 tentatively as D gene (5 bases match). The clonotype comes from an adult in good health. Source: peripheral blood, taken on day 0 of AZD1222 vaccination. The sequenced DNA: TGTGCCAGCAGCCCAGGGCCGGGCCCCCAAGAGACCCAGTACTTC. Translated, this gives CASSPGPGPQETQYF. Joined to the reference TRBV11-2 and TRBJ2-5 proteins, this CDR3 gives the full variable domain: EAGVAQSPRYKIIEKRQSVAFWCNPISGHATLYWYQQILGQGPKLLIQFQNNGVVDDSQLPKDRFSAERLKGVDSTLKIQPAKLEDSAVYLCASSPGPGPQETQYFGPGTRLLVL.